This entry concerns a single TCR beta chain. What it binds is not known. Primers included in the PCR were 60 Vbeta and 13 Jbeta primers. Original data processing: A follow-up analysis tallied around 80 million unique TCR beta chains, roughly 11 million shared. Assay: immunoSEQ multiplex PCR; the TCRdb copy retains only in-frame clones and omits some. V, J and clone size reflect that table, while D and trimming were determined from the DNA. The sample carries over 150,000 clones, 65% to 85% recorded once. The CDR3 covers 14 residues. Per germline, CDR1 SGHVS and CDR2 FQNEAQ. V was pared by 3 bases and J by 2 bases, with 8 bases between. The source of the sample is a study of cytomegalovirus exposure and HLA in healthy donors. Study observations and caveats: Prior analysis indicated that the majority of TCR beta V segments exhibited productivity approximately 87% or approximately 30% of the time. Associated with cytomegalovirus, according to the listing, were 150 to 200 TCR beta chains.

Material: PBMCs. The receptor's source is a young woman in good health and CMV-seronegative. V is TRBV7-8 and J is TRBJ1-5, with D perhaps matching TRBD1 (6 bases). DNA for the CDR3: TGTGCCAGCAGCTTTTCAGGGGGCAATCAGCCCCAGCATTTT. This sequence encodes CASSFSGGNQPQHF.